There are many counts of the clone carrying this T cell receptor beta chain. Its antigen is still unknown. This record belongs to a study of regulatory T cells in long-lasting Graves disease. Study observations and caveats: Persistent disease preferred TRBV28, TRBJ1-2 and TRBJ2-5; new disease, TRBV20-1 and TRBJ2-1. Because few samples were included, accuracy may have been lower.

According to the study, TCR beta libraries were built with iRepertoire HTBI primers and CDR3-region Arm-PCR. TCRdb fed the multiplex PCR reads into MiXCR, producing one record per CDR3 protein. The table includes 350,000 to 400,000 distinct CDR3 sequences, around 15% detected once. Losses at the gene ends were 6 bases for V and 4 bases for J; bases not matched to a gene: 6. In germline, CDR1 is MNHEY, CDR2 SMNVEV (reference sequence). The length of the CDR3 is 14 residues. Sample time point: newly diagnosed GD, antithyroid drugs for less than 3 months. PBMC-extracted RNA yielded the TCR library. The V gene is TRBV27, the J gene TRBJ2-3; 8 bases fit TRBD1. The sample consisted of peripheral blood mononuclear cells (PBMCs), taken at new diagnosis, from a patient treated with antithyroid drugs. The sequence derives from a female donor with Graves disease. Here the CDR3 reads CASSNRGLADTQYF. CDR3 in DNA: TGTGCCAGCAGCAACAGGGGGTTAGCAGATACGCAGTATTTT.